This entry is about one TCR beta chain. This sample stems from a study of human T cells and chemical hapten exposure. TCRdb recomputed calls from the RACE reads with MiXCR, one row per CDR3 protein. The sample shows around 300,000 distinct CDR3 sequences, approximately 7.5% of them seen only once. Germline V CDR1 and CDR2: SQVTM, ANQGSEA. This CDR3 contains 15 residues. V was cut by 4 bases and J by 4 bases, with 16 bases left in between. The sample's time point: pre-sensitization, week 0. Treatment here: therapeutic diphenylcyclopropenone sensitization with weekly scalp DPC. Those who donated were patients with alopecia, 18 to 70 years of age, and suitable for DPC. Total RNA came from unfractionated whole blood.

The chain is built from TRBV29-1 and TRBJ2-2; D perhaps matches TRBD1 (6 bases). Sequences were derived from whole blood, sampled in connection with sensitization to the hapten diphenylcyclopropenone (DPC). The clonotype comes from a man aged 18-30 years with alopecia areata. Some clones in this sample may be carry-over from other donors' samples. The CDR3: CSVAAAGAGTGELFF. The CDR3 DNA sequence: TGCAGCGTTGCCGCGGCAGGGGCGGGCACCGGGGAGCTGTTTTTT.